The 18 T cell receptor beta chains in this list originate from one sample, sequenced in a study of OX40 agonist ivuxolimab in advanced cancers. Libraries were prepared by immunoSEQ multiplex PCR; TCRdb keeps only in-frame clonotypes and omits some of them. The data contain tens of thousands of clones, 70% to 90% of them seen just once; the ten biggest clones take up 6.5%. Sequenced material: CD4+ or CD8+ T cells sorted from blood, taken in a trial of the OX40 agonist ivuxolimab. The source of these receptors is an adult with an advanced solid tumor such as melanoma, head and neck, liver or kidney cancer.

The genes are TRBV9 and TRBJ1-3, with D perhaps TRBD1 (6 bases). The V gene lost 6 bases and the J gene lost 0 bases, with 16 bases spanning the gap. Germline V lookup: CDR1 SGDLS, CDR2 YYNGEE. This CDR3 contains 16 residues. This chain's CDR3 is CASTPHRDRSGNTIYF. The CDR3, as DNA: TGTGCCAGCACCCCTCACAGGGACCGCTCTGGAAACACCATATATTTT. The variable domain in full, completed from reference TRBV9 and TRBJ1-3, reads DSGVTQTPKHLITATGQRVTLRCSPRSGDLSVYWYQQSLDQGLQFLIQYYNGEERAKGNILERFSAQQFPDLHSELNLSSLELGDSALYFCASTPHRDRSGNTIYFGEGSWLTVV.

The chain has TRBV27 and TRBJ2-1, with D possibly being TRBD2 (6 bases). There are 17 residues in the CDR3. Trimming stripped 1 base from V and 2 bases from J, with 15 bases between. The germline V gene has CDR1 MNHEY and CDR2 SMNVEV (reference sequence). The CDR3 sequence: CASSLFPPGVTYNEQFF. The CDR3 DNA reads TGTGCCAGCAGTTTATTCCCGCCGGGAGTAACCTACAATGAGCAGTTCTTC.

The chain is built from TRBV2 and TRBJ1-2; a possible D gene is TRBD1 (5 bases). V lost 2 bases and J lost 10, with 11 bases in between. This CDR3 is 12 amino acids long. The V gene's germline CDR1 is SNHLY and CDR2 FYNNEI. CDR3 region: CASSEPTGVYTF. The CDR3, as DNA: TGTGCCAGCAGTGAACCTACAGGCGTCTACACCTTC.

The chain joins TRBV29-1 to TRBJ2-4; D might be TRBD1 (5 bases). Trimming stripped 6 bases from V and 5 bases from J, with 11 bases between. In germline, CDR1 is SQVTM, CDR2 ANQGSEA. The CDR3 loop spans 12 amino acids. The CDR3 is CSVKGSENIQYF. The CDR3 nucleotides are TGCAGCGTGAAGGGGTCCGAAAACATTCAGTACTTC.

The rearrangement uses TRBV5-1 and TRBJ1-1, with 7 nucleotides matching TRBD1. CDR1 is SGHRS, CDR2 YFSETQ, per germline. This CDR3 contains 13 residues. V was pared by 3 bases and J by 3 bases, with 2 bases of the junction left unmatched. The CDR3 here is CASSSQGDTEAFF. The CDR3 DNA is TGCGCCAGCAGCTCGCAGGGGGACACTGAAGCTTTCTTT.

The chain joins TRBV18 to TRBJ1-1, with no clear D. The length of the CDR3 is 16 residues. The V and J ends lost 1 base and 0 bases respectively, with 12 bases between them. In germline, CDR1 is KGHSH, CDR2 LQKENI. CDR3 region: CASSPQGSLMNTEAFF. The CDR3 DNA is TGTGCCAGCTCACCACAGGGAAGCCTTATGAACACTGAAGCTTTCTTT.

The chain links TRBV7-2 to TRBJ2-3; D is unresolved. Trimming pared 1 base from V and 0 bases from J, leaving 8 bases between. This CDR3 is 15 amino acids long. CDR1 is SGHTA and CDR2 is FQGNSA in the germline V gene. The CDR3: CASSLVPLSTDTQYF. CDR3 bases: TGTGCCAGCAGCTTAGTCCCGTTGAGCACAGATACGCAGTATTTT. The whole variable domain, filled in from reference TRBV7-2 and TRBJ2-3, reads GAGVSQSPSNKVTEKGKDVELRCDPISGHTALYWYRQSLGQGLEFLIYFQGNSAPDKSGLPSDRFSAERTGGSVSTLTIQRTQQEDSAVYLCASSLVPLSTDTQYFGPGTRLTVL.

The rearrangement links TRBV7-2 to TRBJ1-2; D is unclear. The V end lost 4 bases, the J end lost 8 bases, and 20 bases lay between the germline ends. CDR1 and CDR2 from the germline V gene are SGHTA and FQGNSA. CDR3 size: 15 residues. CDR3 nucleotides: TGTGCCAGCAGCTCATCTAGGACTGCAGCGACCGGCTACACCTTC. Translating gives CASSSSRTAATGYTF. The full variable domain, in which reference TRBV7-2 and TRBJ1-2 provide the parts outside the CDR3, is GAGVSQSPSNKVTEKGKDVELRCDPISGHTALYWYRQSLGQGLEFLIYFQGNSAPDKSGLPSDRFSAERTGGSVSTLTIQRTQQEDSAVYLCASSSSRTAATGYTFGSGTRLTVV.

The chain carries TRBV2 and TRBJ2-3, with a weak D call TRBD1 (6 bases). Germline lookup yields CDR1 SNHLY and CDR2 FYNNEI. V gave up 7 bases and J gave up 6 bases, with 20 bases separating them. This CDR3 region has 15 residues. The CDR3 nucleotides read TGTGCCAGCAACCTACAGGGCACCGCTTATGATACGCAGTATTTT. Protein sequence: CASNLQGTAYDTQYF.

The sample holds a few counts of this clone. This chain connects TRBV5-5 to TRBJ1-2, with TRBD1 matching over 7 bases. The CDR3 sequence is 14 residues long. The germline V gene encodes CDR1 SGHKS and CDR2 YYEKEE (reference sequence). Losses at the gene ends were 5 bases for V and 5 bases for J; bases not matched to a gene: 9. CDR3 sequence reads: CASSSGGPYYGYTF. The CDR3 DNA is TGTGCCAGCAGTTCAGGGGGACCCTATTATGGCTACACCTTC.

The chain is built from TRBV19 and TRBJ1-1; 10 positions match TRBD1. CDR1 is LNHDA, CDR2 SQIVND, per germline (reference sequence). CDR3 size: 17 residues. The trim removed 3 bases at V and 0 bases at J, leaving 7 bases unmatched. Written as DNA, the CDR3 is TGTGCCAGTAGTATTTGGACAGGGGGGAAAATGAACACTGAAGCTTTCTTT. Amino acids: CASSIWTGGKMNTEAFF. Combining the CDR3 with reference TRBV19 and TRBJ1-1 gives the whole variable domain DGGITQSPKYLFRKEGQNVTLSCEQNLNHDAMYWYRQDPGQGLRLIYYSQIVNDFQKGDIAEGYSVSREKKESFPLTVTSAQKNPTAFYLCASSIWTGGKMNTEAFFGQGTRLTVV.

The chain couples TRBV7-2 to TRBJ1-4; 8 positions match TRBD1. The trim removed 5 bases at V and 8 bases at J, leaving 4 bases unmatched. This CDR3 spans 13 amino acids. In germline, CDR1 is SGHTA, CDR2 FQGNSA. The CDR3 reads CASSRRQGEKLFF. DNA of the CDR3: TGTGCCAGCAGCAGAAGACAGGGGGAAAAACTGTTTTTT.

The V and J genes are TRBV7-8 and TRBJ1-6; the D is unclear. Germline loops: CDR1 SGHVS, CDR2 FQNEAQ. This CDR3 has 13 amino acids. The V end lost 0 bases, the J end lost 6 bases, and 3 bases lay between the germline ends. The CDR3 nucleotides are TGTGCCAGCAGCTTAGCGAGTAATTCACCCCTCCACTTT. Amino acid sequence: CASSLASNSPLHF.

The rearrangement links TRBV10-1 to TRBJ2-3, with 14 bases identical to TRBD2. This CDR3 is built from 19 residues. Germline CDR1 reads WNHNN; CDR2 reads SYGVQD (reference sequence). J gave up 1 base and V 0 bases, and 6 bases lay outside the gene matches. The CDR3 sequence is CASSESRTSGGSRTDTQYF. The CDR3 nucleotides read TGCGCCAGCAGTGAGTCCCGGACTAGCGGGGGGTCCCGCACAGATACGCAGTATTTT.

The chain has TRBV5-8 and TRBJ2-6, with D unclear. There are 20 residues in the CDR3. Looked up from germline, CDR1 is SGHTS and CDR2 is YDEGEE. The V end was cut by 4 bases, the J end by 1 base, with 24 bases between. CDR3 in amino acids: CASSRVRTYDRWSGANVLTF. CDR3 coding DNA: TGTGCCAGCAGCCGCGTTCGTACCTACGACCGGTGGTCTGGGGCCAACGTCCTGACTTTC. Combining the CDR3 with reference TRBV5-8 and TRBJ2-6 gives the whole variable domain EAGVTQSPTHLIKTRGQQATLRCSPISGHTSVYWYQQALGLGLQFLLWYDEGEERNRGNFPPRFSGRQFPNYSSELNVNALELEDSALYLCASSRVRTYDRWSGANVLTFGAGSRLTVL.

The chain uses TRBV7-9 and TRBJ2-1; TRBD2 aligns across 7 bases. The ends lost 5 bases at V and 7 bases at J; junction bases unmatched: 11. CDR1 and CDR2 (germline): SEHNR, FQNEAQ (reference sequence). This CDR3 is built from 15 residues. The CDR3 reads CASSHYAGVSNEQFF. DNA for the CDR3: TGTGCCAGCAGCCACTACGCGGGAGTTTCTAATGAGCAGTTCTTC.

The CDR3 here is CASSFQTSGRVNEQFF. The CDR3 nucleotides are TGTGCCAGCAGCTTCCAGACTAGCGGGAGGGTCAATGAGCAGTTCTTC. The gene calls are TRBV7-2 and TRBJ2-1; 14 bases fit TRBD2. The CDR3 is 16 amino acids. Germline CDR1 reads SGHTA; CDR2 reads FQGNSA. V was clipped by 3 bases and J by 6 bases; unmatched bases: 4.

This rearrangement joins TRBV19 to TRBJ2-5; possibly TRBD1 or TRBD2 for D (5 bases each). The J call may be faulty, since TRBJ2-7 better matches the DNA end. The CDR3 totals 13 residues. CDR1 is LNHDA and CDR2 is SQIVND in the germline V gene (reference sequence). This CDR3 is CASSPGTAYEQYF. CDR3 DNA sequence: TGTGCCAGTAGTCCCGGGACGGCGTACGAGCAGTACTTC.